These T cell receptor beta chains were read from a single sample in a study of T cell responses to AZD1222 COVID-19 vaccine. Using immunoSEQ multiplex PCR, the repertoire was profiled, and TCRdb retains in-frame clones only, with some absent. This table holds about 79,000 clones, around 80% found once. The sequencing used peripheral blood, collected on day 0 of AZD1222 vaccination. The receptor set was obtained from an adult in good health. Each CDR3 is given with its conserved first and last residue. The order of the fields is CDR3 protein, CDR3 DNA, clone size, J gene, D gene, V gene. D genes are given only for firm matches. Clone size is stated in some rows and not others, as once, few, many or a class when expanded.

CASSKKGREQYF TGTGCCAGCAGCAAGAAAGGTAGAGAGCAGTACTTC NA TRBJ2-7 NA TRBV21-1
CASSLDNMNTEAFF TGTGCCAGCAGCTTAGACAACATGAACACTGAAGCTTTCTTT NA TRBJ1-1 NA TRBV7-9
CASSQGEGPGELFF TGTGCCAGCAGCCAAGGAGAGGGACCCGGGGAGCTGTTTTTT NA TRBJ2-2 NA TRBV14
CAIHSDRPNTEAFF TGTGCCATTCACTCGGACAGGCCGAACACTGAAGCTTTCTTT NA TRBJ1-1 TRBD1 TRBV19
CASGLNGDIFEAFF TGTGCTAGTGGTTTGAACGGGGACATATTTGAAGCTTTCTTT NA TRBJ1-1 NA TRBV12-5
CASSTLNRETPLHF TGTGCCAGCAGCACTCTGAACAGGGAAACACCCCTCCACTTT NA TRBJ1-6 NA TRBV3-1/TRBV3-2
CASSHPGQGGFSDQPQHF TGTGCCAGCAGTCACCCCGGACAGGGGGGGTTCAGCGATCAGCCCCAGCATTTT once TRBJ1-5 TRBD1 TRBV28
CASSAFNEKLFF TGTGCCAGCAGCGCCTTTAATGAAAAACTGTTTTTT NA TRBJ1-4 NA TRBV7-2
CASSQDMGPTYEQYF TGTGCCAGCAGCCAAGATATGGGACCAACCTACGAGCAGTACTTC NA TRBJ2-7 NA TRBV14
CASSPTRQPGTEAFF TGTGCCAGCAGCCCGACCCGACAGCCCGGCACTGAAGCTTTCTTT NA TRBJ1-1 NA TRBV5-5
CASSIDWGSSNTGELFF TGTGCCAGTAGTATAGATTGGGGCAGCTCGAACACCGGGGAGCTGTTTTTT NA TRBJ2-2 NA TRBV19
CASSLDGAGNTIYF TGCGCCAGCAGCTTGGACGGAGCTGGAAACACCATATATTTT NA TRBJ1-3 NA TRBV5-1
CASSNQGDVSTDTQYF TGTGCCAGCTCCAACCAGGGGGACGTTAGCACAGATACGCAGTATTTT NA TRBJ2-3 TRBD1 TRBV18
CASSSIGQGNTGELFF TGTGCCAGCAGTTCCATCGGACAGGGGAACACCGGGGAGCTGTTTTTT NA TRBJ2-2 TRBD1 TRBV6-5
CASSRTRNTEAFF TGTGCCAGTAGCAGGACGAGGAACACTGAAGCTTTCTTT NA TRBJ1-1 NA TRBV19
CACQGTLEETQYF TGTGCCTGCCAAGGGACTTTAGAAGAGACCCAGTACTTC NA TRBJ2-5 NA TRBV30